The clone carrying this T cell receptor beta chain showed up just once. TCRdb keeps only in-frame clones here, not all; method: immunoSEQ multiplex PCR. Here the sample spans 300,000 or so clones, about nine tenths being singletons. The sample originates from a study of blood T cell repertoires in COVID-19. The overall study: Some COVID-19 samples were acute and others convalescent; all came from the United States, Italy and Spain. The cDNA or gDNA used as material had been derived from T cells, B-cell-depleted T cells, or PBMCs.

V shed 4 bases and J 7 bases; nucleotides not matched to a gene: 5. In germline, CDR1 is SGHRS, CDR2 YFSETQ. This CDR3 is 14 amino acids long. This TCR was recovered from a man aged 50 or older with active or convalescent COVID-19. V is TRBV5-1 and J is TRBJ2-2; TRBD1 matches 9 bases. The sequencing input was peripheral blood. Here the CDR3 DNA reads TGCGCCAGCAGCCTTGGACAGGGGAACGGGGAGCTGTTTTTT. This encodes CASSLGQGNGELFF.